This T cell receptor beta chain originates from a study of blood T cell repertoires in COVID-19. Study-level information: T cells, B-cell-depleted T cells, or PBMCs provided the cDNA or gDNA that served as material.

The CDR3 contains 13 residues. Trimming took 0 bases from V and 10 from J, leaving 13 bases between them. Per germline, CDR1 GTSNPN and CDR2 SVGIG (reference sequence). In the original workflow: Amplification of reference gene primers was used by the study to estimate nucleated cell counts. Clones were sequenced by immunoSEQ multiplex PCR, and TCRdb holds only the in-frame ones, with some missing. V and J calls and clone size are those listed in that table; D and trimming were worked out from the DNA. Here the sample spans hundreds of thousands of clones, over 70% being singletons. Enrollment of patients from Seattle took place during active infection, with longitudinal follow-up.

This sequence originates from a woman in her forties or fifties with COVID-19, enrolled during active disease. The sample taken for sequencing was peripheral blood. The V and J genes are TRBV30 and TRBJ1-5, with TRBD1 as a possible D gene (6 bases). The CDR3 bases are TGTGCCTGGAGTGTTTCAGGGGCGCAACCCCAGCATTTT. Translation: CAWSVSGAQPQHF.